The TCR beta chain under discussion was sequenced for a study of shared clonotypes between healthy human individuals. General observations from the study: Though the depth was large, rarefaction showed that sorted-subset sequencing was incomplete.

This clone was seen once. Its antigen is as yet unknown. Germline CDR1 MNHEY, CDR2 SMNVEV (reference sequence). With 2 bases removed from V and 6 bases from J, the gap between germline ends came to 17 bases. The CDR3 runs 16 residues. Only in-frame clones appear in the TCRdb table, and some are missing; sequencing was by immunoSEQ multiplex PCR. This repertoire shows 2 million to 2.5 million clones, approximately 95% found once; its top ten account for approximately 0.13%. Sequencing was carried out using naive CD4+ T cells sorted from blood. Described subset: CD45RA+ positively selected. This sequence was found in a man younger than 30 in good health. The rearrangement joins TRBV27 to TRBJ2-1; D is ambiguous. The CDR3 DNA sequence: TGTGCCAGCAGTTTACAAAGGCTCCGACCGGGCAATGAGCAGTTCTTC. This codes for CASSLQRLRPGNEQFF.